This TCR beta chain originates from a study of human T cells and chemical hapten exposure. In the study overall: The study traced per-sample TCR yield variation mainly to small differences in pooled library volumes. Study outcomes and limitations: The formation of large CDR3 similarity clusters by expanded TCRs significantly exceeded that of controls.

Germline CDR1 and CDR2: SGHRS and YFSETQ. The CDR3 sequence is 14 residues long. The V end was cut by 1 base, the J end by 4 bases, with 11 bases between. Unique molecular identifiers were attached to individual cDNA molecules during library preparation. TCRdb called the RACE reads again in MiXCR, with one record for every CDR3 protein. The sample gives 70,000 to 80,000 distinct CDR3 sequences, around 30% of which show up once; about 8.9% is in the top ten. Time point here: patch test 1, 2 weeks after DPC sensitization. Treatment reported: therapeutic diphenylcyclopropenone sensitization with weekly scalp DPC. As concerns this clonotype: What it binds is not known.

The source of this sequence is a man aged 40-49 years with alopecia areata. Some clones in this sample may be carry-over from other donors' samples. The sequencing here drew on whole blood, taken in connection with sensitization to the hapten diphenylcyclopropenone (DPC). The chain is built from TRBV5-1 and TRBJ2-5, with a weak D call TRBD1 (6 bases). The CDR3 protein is CASSLNLQGETQYF. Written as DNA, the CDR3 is TGCGCCAGCAGCTTGAATCTACAGGGAGAGACCCAGTACTTC.